The 3 T cell receptor beta chains in this list originate from one sample, sequenced in a study of blood T cells in healthy people across ages (dated by TCRdb to the mid-2010s). Library creation used 5' RACE. Sequencing was carried out with an Illumina HiSeq 2500. The second PCR ran for roughly 7 to 12 cycles and used a J-beta primer mix along with a sample-barcoded 5' primer. In-frame beta chains were kept once TCRdb had trimmed the public reads at Q25 with fastp and called clones with MiXCR. Every entry covers one CDR3 protein and lists the most common genes and DNA from its rows. The sample yields fewer than 950,000 distinct CDR3 sequences; under 40% were counted once. Under 15% of the sample is held by the ten biggest clonotypes. What was sequenced was blood. These TCRs come from a man younger than 35 in good health.

This chain connects TRBV7-2 to TRBJ1-2; no reliable D call. V gave up 1 base and J gave up 13 bases, with 16 bases separating them. The CDR3 length is 13 residues. Germline CDR1 and CDR2: SGHTA and FQGNSA. For the CDR3, the DNA is TGTGCCAGCAGCTTAGGGCTAACCCAGGAGGGCACCTTC. It specifies CASSLGLTQEGTF.

This sequence joins TRBV7-9 and TRBJ1-5, with D perhaps matching TRBD1 (5 bases). The CDR3 loop spans 17 amino acids. CDR1 is SEHNR, CDR2 FQNEAQ, per germline (reference sequence). The germline V and J ends were trimmed by 0 bases and 0 bases, with 12 bases remaining between them. DNA of the CDR3: TGTGCCAGCAGCTTAGCGTCGCGAGGGGATAGCAATCAGCCCCAGCATTTT. Translated, it gives CASSLASRGDSNQPQHF.

This chain joins TRBV5-1 and TRBJ1-5; TRBD1 might be the D (6 bases). V shed 4 bases and J shed 6 bases, with 14 bases lying between them. This CDR3 has 14 residues. Germline loops: CDR1 SGHRS, CDR2 YFSETQ. CDR3 DNA: TGCGCCAGCAGCGCAGAACAGGGCGGTCAGCCCCAGCATTTT. Its protein product is CASSAEQGGQPQHF.